This TCR beta chain was found in a study of shared clonotypes between healthy human individuals. Study donors comprised healthy, HIV-negative adults devoid of recent acute infection or vaccination. Replicate sorted-subset PCRs were loaded with approximately 190 ng DNA, 30,000 to 35,000 T cell genomes. Produced via immunoSEQ multiplex PCR; TCRdb's table is partial and in-frame only. The sample records over a million clones, about four fifths being singletons. Germline CDR1 MNHEY, CDR2 SVGAGI. The CDR3 extends over 15 amino acids. The germline V and J ends were trimmed by 4 bases and 1 base, with 13 bases remaining between them.

Sequenced input: memory CD4+ T cells from PBMCs. Subset given: CD45RA-negative fraction. This receptor was obtained from a man aged 18 to 29 in good health. Some clones in this sample may be carry-over from other donors' samples. The rearrangement uses TRBV6-5 and TRBJ2-5; a possible D gene is TRBD2 (5 bases). The chain's CDR3 is CASSSGLSRQETQYF. The DNA for the CDR3 is TGTGCCAGCAGTTCCGGACTCAGCCGCCAAGAGACCCAGTACTTC.